Below, 17 T cell receptor beta chains from the same sample are listed, as sequenced in a study of T cell repertoires in cytomegalovirus infection (dated by TCRdb to between 2018 and 2020). The reads were generated on an Illumina HiSeq 1500. The public reads were reprocessed in TCRdb via fastp at Q25 and MiXCR, keeping in-frame beta chains. Identical CDR3 proteins give one entry, which carries the most common genes and DNA. This sample lists about 500,000 distinct CDR3 sequences; around 30% were detected once. The ten largest clonotypes hold 15% to 20% of the sample. The treatment or condition label for this specimen denotes: in vitro stimulation with specific CMV peptide epitopes to enrich CMV-specific T cells. Their antigens are not known. This specimen was cultured PBMCs, taken from culture after CMV antigen stimulation. Every receptor here comes from a human donor in good health (CMV status not recorded). Some clones in this sample may be carry-over from other donors' samples.

The J gene is TRBJ2-1, the V gene TRBV19, with TRBD2 matching over 13 bases. Germline V gene data show CDR1 as LNHDA and CDR2 as SQIVND (reference sequence). The CDR3 is 16 residues long. V lost 3 bases, J lost 6 bases, and 5 bases stayed unmatched. CDR3 region: CASSINRLAGGNEQFF. CDR3 bases: TGTGCCAGTAGTATTAACAGACTAGCGGGAGGCAATGAGCAGTTCTTC.

This clonotype was counted at least ten times. The J gene is TRBJ2-1, the V gene TRBV7-9, with unresolved D. The CDR3 has 15 residues. Trimming took 3 bases from V and 4 from J, leaving 13 bases between them. Per germline, CDR1 SEHNR and CDR2 FQNEAQ (reference sequence). The CDR3, as DNA: TGTGCCAGCAGCTTTCCCCGGACGTTGTACAATGAGCAGTTCTTC. Translation gives CASSFPRTLYNEQFF.

This clonotype showed up just a few times. The chain couples TRBV28 to TRBJ2-7, with D possibly TRBD2 on 6 matching bases. V was cut by 7 bases and J by 2 bases, with 15 bases left in between. In germline, CDR1 is MDHEN, CDR2 SYDVKM. The CDR3 totals 14 residues. CDR3 residues: CASNSHGGAYEQYF. The CDR3 DNA follows: TGTGCCAGCAACTCTCACGGGGGAGCCTACGAGCAGTACTTC.

This clonotype was picked up many times. The chain has TRBV7-8 and TRBJ2-7; D is ambiguous. V lost 5 bases to trimming and J lost 3 bases, with 11 bases between them. The CDR3 is 13 amino acids. Germline CDR1 reads SGHVS; CDR2 reads FQNEAQ. The CDR3 DNA sequence: TGTGCCAGCAGCCCCGCGTTAGGCTACGAGCAGTACTTC. Its protein is CASSPALGYEQYF.

This chain joins TRBV4-1 and TRBJ1-1; the D gene is possibly TRBD1 (6 bases). This CDR3 comprises 16 residues. Trimming shortened V by 4 bases and J by 3 bases, and 18 bases separated the two germline ends. CDR1 MGHRA and CDR2 YSYEKL come from the germline V gene. This chain's CDR3 is CASSRAEQGWDTEAFF. The CDR3 coding sequence is TGCGCCAGCAGCCGCGCCGAACAGGGATGGGACACTGAAGCTTTCTTT.

The chain links TRBV6-5 to TRBJ2-3; D gene unclear. Per the germline V gene, CDR1 is MNHEY and CDR2 is SVGAGI. V lost 7 bases to trimming and J lost 4 bases, with 15 bases between them. The CDR3 consists of 14 residues. The CDR3 loop reads CASTPGWNSDTQYF. The CDR3 bases are TGTGCCAGCACCCCTGGATGGAATTCAGATACGCAGTATTTT.

Comments on this clonotype: One junction end disagrees with the germline gene, perhaps due to a read error. V and J are TRBV19 and TRBJ1-6; TRBD1 matches at 10 bases. The CDR3 has 16 amino acids. Germline CDR1 is LNHDA and CDR2 is SQIVND (reference sequence). This CDR3 reads CASSGRTGGPNSPPHF. CDR3 bases: TGTGCCAGTAGTGGAAGGACAGGGGGGCCTAATTCACCCCCCCACTTT. The complete variable domain, with remaining parts taken from reference TRBV19 and TRBJ1-6, reads DGGITQSPKYLFRKEGQNVTLSCEQNLNHDAMYWYRQDPGQGLRLIYYSQIVNDFQKGDIAEGYSVSREKKESFPLTVTSAQKNPTAFYLCASSGRTGGPNSPPHFGNGTRLTVT.

The V call is TRBV4-1, the J call TRBJ1-5; tentative D call: TRBD1 (6 bases). This CDR3 has 15 residues. Trimming stripped 2 bases from V and 2 bases from J, with 10 bases between. Germline CDR1 and CDR2: MGHRA and YSYEKL. The CDR3 loop reads CASSQLAGGNQPQHF. DNA of the CDR3: TGCGCCAGCAGCCAACTTGCAGGGGGCAATCAGCCCCAGCATTTT.

The rearrangement links TRBV12-5 to TRBJ1-2, with D unclear. The germline CDR1 and CDR2 sequences are LGHNT and FRNRAP. Trimming pared 7 bases from V and 5 bases from J, leaving 14 bases between. This CDR3 comprises 13 residues. The CDR3 coding sequence is TGTGCTAGTGCCCTCGACGGACCTTATGGCTACACCTTC. The encoded protein is CASALDGPYGYTF.

The chain is built from TRBV5-4 and TRBJ2-1; the D gene is possibly TRBD2 (6 bases). Trimming stripped 2 bases from V and 10 bases from J, with 13 bases between. Looked up from germline, CDR1 is SGHNT and CDR2 is YYREEE (reference sequence). The CDR3 consists of 13 residues. The DNA for the CDR3 is TGTGCCAGCAGCTTCGAGGGACTGGGAGAGCAGTTCTTC. The encoded protein is CASSFEGLGEQFF.

The CDR3, as DNA: TGTGCCAGCAGTTACTCATTGGTGTTAGCGGAGTCGAGCTCCTACAATGAGCAGTTCTTC. This encodes CASSYSLVLAESSSYNEQFF. The chain combines TRBV6-6 with TRBJ2-1; D perhaps matches TRBD2 (6 bases). The CDR3 covers 20 residues. V lost 0 bases and J 0 bases, leaving 21 bases between the germline ends. Germline assignment: CDR1 MNHNY and CDR2 SVGAGI (reference sequence).

V gene TRBV10-3 combines with J gene TRBJ2-3; no clear D gene. The CDR3 is made up of 12 amino acids. The germline CDR1 and CDR2 sequences are ENHRY and SYGVKD. V dropped 6 bases and J dropped 2 bases, with 6 bases sitting between them. The CDR3 spells CAISETTDTQYF. Written as DNA, the CDR3 is TGTGCCATCAGCGAGACCACAGATACGCAGTATTTT.

This clonotype showed up just a few times. The chain links TRBV12-3 or TRBV12-4 to TRBJ1-1, with D tentatively TRBD1 (5 bases). Between the trimmed V and J ends, which lost 5 bases and 5 bases, there was a span of 15 bases. CDR3 length equals 14 residues. CDR3 in DNA: TGTGCCAGCAGTGCCGGGGACTTTGGGACTGAAGCTTTCTTT. Protein sequence: CASSAGDFGTEAFF.

This clonotype has a handful of counts. V usage is TRBV11-3 and J usage is TRBJ2-1, with no clear D. Germline CDR1 is SGHNT and CDR2 is YENEEA. The CDR3 is made up of 15 amino acids. V shed 0 bases and J shed 3 bases, with 9 bases lying between them. The CDR3 region has the DNA TGTGCCAGCAGCTTAGAGATGTCCGTCTACAATGAGCAGTTCTTC. Translating gives CASSLEMSVYNEQFF.

This clonotype was counted only a few times. This chain connects TRBV7-2 to TRBJ2-1; maybe TRBD2 (6 bases). This CDR3 is 15 amino acids long. CDR1 and CDR2 (germline): SGHTA, FQGNSA. The V gene lost 5 bases and the J gene lost 10 bases, with 21 bases spanning the gap. CDR3 in DNA: TGTGCCAGCAGCCCTGGCCTAGCGCAACGCTGGGAGCAGTTCTTC. It encodes CASSPGLAQRWEQFF.

J is TRBJ2-3 and V is TRBV7-6, with 14 positions matching TRBD2. The J segment lost 2 bases and the V segment lost 3 bases, leaving 4 bases of the junction unmatched. Germline values: CDR1 SGHVS, CDR2 FNYEAQ. This CDR3 spans 17 amino acids. The CDR3 here is CASSFLTSGRDTDTQYF. The CDR3 nucleotides read TGTGCCAGCAGCTTCCTGACTAGCGGGAGGGACACAGATACGCAGTATTTT.

The chain joins TRBV6-2 or TRBV6-3 to TRBJ2-3; a possible D gene is TRBD2 (5 bases). Germline V lookup: CDR1 MNHEY, CDR2 SVGEGT. V shed 2 bases and J shed 0 bases, with 12 bases lying between them. The CDR3 contains 16 residues. CDR3 DNA sequence: TGTGCCAGCAGTTACGGCCGGGATCTTAGCACAGATACGCAGTATTTT. This gives the protein CASSYGRDLSTDTQYF.